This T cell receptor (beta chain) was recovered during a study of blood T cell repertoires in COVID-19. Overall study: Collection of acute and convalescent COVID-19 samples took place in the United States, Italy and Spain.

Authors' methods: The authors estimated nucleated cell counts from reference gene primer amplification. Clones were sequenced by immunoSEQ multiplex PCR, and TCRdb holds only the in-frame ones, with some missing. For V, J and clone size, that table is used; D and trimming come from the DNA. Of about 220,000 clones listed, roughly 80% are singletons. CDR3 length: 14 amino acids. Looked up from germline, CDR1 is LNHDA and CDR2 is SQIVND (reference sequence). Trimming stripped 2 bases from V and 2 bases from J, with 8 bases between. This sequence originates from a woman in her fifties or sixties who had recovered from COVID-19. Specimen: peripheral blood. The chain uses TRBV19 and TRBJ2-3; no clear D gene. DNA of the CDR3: TGTGCCAGTAGTATAAACGTAGCCACAGATACGCAGTATTTT. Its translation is CASSINVATDTQYF.